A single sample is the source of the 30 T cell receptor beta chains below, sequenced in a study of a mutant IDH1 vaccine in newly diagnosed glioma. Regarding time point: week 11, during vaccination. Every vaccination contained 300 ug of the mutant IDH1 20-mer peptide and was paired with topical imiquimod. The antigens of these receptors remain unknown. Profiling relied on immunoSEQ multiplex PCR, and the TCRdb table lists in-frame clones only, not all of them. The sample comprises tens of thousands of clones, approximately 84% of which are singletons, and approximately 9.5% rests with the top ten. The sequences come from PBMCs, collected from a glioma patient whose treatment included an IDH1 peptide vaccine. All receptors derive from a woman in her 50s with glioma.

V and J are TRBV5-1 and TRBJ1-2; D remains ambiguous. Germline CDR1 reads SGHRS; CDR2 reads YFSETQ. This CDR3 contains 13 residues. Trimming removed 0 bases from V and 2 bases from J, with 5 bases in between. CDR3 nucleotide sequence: TGCGCCAGCAGCTTGGGTGGAAACTATGGCTACACCTTC. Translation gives CASSLGGNYGYTF. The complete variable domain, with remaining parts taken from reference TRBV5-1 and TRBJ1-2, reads KAGVTQTPRYLIKTRGQQVTLSCSPISGHRSVSWYQQTPGQGLQFLFEYFSETQRNKGNFPGRFSGRQFSNSRSEMNVSTLELGDSALYLCASSLGGNYGYTFGSGTRLTVV.

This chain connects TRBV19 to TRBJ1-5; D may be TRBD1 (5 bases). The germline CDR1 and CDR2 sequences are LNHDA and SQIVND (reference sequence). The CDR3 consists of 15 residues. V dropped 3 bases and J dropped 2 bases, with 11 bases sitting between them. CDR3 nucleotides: TGTGCCAGTAGTATGGGAGCCAGGGGCAATCAGCCCCAGCATTTT. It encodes CASSMGARGNQPQHF.

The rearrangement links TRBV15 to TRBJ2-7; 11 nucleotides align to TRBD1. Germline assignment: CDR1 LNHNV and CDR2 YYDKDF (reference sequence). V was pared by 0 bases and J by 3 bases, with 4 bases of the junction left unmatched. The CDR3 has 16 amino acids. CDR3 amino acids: CATSRDPGTGGYEQYF. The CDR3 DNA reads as TGTGCCACCAGCAGAGATCCCGGGACAGGGGGCTACGAGCAGTACTTC.

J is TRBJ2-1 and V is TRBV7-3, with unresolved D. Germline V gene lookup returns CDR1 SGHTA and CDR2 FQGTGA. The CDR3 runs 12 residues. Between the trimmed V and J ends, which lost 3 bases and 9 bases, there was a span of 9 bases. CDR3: CASSFSFPEQFF. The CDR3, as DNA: TGTGCCAGCAGCTTCTCTTTTCCTGAGCAGTTCTTC. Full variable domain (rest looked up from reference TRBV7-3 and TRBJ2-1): GAGVSQTPSNKVTEKGKYVELRCDPISGHTALYWYRQSLGQGPEFLIYFQGTGAADDSGLPNDRFFAVRPEGSVSTLKIQRTERGDSAVYLCASSFSFPEQFFGPGTRLTVL.

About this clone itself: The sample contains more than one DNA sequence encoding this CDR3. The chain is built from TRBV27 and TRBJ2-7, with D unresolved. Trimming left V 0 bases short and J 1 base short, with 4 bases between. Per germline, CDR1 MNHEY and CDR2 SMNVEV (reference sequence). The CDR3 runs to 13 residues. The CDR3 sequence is CASSLSPSYEQYF. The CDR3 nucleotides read TGTGCCAGCAGTTTATCCCCATCCTACGAGCAGTACTTC.

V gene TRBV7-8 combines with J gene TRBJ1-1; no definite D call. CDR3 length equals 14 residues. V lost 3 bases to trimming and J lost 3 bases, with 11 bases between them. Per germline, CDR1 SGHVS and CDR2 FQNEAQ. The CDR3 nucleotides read TGTGCCAGCAGCTTTGGGAACCGGCACACTGAAGCTTTCTTT. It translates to CASSFGNRHTEAFF.

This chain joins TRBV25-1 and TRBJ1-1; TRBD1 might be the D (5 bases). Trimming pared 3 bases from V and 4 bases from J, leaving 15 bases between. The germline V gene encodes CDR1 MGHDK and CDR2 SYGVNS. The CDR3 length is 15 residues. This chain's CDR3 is CASSDPGHYGTEAFF. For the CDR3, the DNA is TGTGCCAGCAGTGATCCAGGACATTACGGCACTGAAGCTTTCTTT.

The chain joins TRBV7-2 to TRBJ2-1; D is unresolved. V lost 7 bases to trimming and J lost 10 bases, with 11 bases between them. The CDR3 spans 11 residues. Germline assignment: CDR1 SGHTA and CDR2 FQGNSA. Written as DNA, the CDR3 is TGTGCCAGCACCTCGGACCGAGAGCAGTTCTTC. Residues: CASTSDREQFF.

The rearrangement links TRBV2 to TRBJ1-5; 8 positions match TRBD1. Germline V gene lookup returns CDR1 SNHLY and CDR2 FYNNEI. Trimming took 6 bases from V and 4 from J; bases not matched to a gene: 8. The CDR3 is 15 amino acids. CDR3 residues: CASREQGGENQPQHF. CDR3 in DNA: TGTGCCAGCAGGGAACAGGGGGGAGAGAATCAGCCCCAGCATTTT.

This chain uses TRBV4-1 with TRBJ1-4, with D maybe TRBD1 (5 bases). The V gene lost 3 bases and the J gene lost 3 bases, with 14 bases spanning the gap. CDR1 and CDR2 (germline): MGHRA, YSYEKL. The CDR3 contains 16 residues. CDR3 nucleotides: TGCGCCAGCAGCCAGGGAGGGAGGGGTGCTAATGAAAAACTGTTTTTT. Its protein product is CASSQGGRGANEKLFF.

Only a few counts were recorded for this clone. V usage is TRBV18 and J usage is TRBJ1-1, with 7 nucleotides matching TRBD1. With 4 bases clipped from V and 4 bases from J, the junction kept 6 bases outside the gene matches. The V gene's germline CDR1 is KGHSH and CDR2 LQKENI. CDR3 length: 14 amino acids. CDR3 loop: CASSRGTAATEAFF. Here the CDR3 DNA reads TGTGCCAGCTCACGCGGGACAGCAGCCACTGAAGCTTTCTTT.

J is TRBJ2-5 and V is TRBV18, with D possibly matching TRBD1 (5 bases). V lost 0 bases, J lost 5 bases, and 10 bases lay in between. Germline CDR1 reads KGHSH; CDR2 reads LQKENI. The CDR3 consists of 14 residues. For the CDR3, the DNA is TGTGCCAGCTCACCACCAGGGGCCCAGGAGACCCAGTACTTC. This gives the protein CASSPPGAQETQYF.

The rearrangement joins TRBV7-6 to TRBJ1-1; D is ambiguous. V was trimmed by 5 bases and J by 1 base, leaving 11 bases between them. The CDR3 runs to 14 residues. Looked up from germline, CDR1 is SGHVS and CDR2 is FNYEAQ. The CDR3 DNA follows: TGTGCCAGCAGCCCAGTACGGGGGAACACTGAAGCTTTCTTT. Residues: CASSPVRGNTEAFF.

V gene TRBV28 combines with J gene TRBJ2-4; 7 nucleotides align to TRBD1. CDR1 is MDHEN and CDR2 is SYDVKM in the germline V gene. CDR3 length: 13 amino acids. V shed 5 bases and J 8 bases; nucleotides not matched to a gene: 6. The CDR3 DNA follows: TGTGCCAGCAGTCCGACAGGGAGAGACATTCAGTACTTC. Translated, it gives CASSPTGRDIQYF.

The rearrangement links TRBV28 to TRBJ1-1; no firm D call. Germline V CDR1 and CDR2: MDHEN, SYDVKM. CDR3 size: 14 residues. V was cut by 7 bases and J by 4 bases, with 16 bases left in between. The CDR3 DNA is TGTGCCAGCAAGACGTCGGGGATGGTCACTGAAGCTTTCTTT. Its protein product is CASKTSGMVTEAFF.

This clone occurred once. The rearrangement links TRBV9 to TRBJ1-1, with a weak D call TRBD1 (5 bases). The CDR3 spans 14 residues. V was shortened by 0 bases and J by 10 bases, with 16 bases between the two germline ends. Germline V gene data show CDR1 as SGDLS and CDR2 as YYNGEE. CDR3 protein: CASSVGLGGKTAFF. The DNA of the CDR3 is TGTGCCAGCAGCGTAGGATTGGGGGGGAAAACAGCTTTCTTT.

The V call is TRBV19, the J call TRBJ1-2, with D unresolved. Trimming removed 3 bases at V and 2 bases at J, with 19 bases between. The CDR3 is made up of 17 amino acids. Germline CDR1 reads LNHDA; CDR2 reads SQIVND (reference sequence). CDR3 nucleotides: TGTGCCAGTAGTATCCAAGGGCGCGCCGGCGAAAACTATGGCTACACCTTC. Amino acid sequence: CASSIQGRAGENYGYTF.

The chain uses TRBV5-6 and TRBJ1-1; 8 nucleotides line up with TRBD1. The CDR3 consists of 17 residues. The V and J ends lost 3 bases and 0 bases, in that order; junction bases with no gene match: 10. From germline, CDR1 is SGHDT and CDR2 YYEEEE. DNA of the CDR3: TGTGCCAGCAGCTCGATCGGACAGGGACCTATGAACACTGAAGCTTTCTTT. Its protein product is CASSSIGQGPMNTEAFF. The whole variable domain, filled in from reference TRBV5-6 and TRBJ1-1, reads DAGVTQSPTHLIKTRGQQVTLRCSPKSGHDTVSWYQQALGQGPQFIFQYYEEEERQRGNFPDRFSGHQFPNYSSELNVNALLLGDSALYLCASSSIGQGPMNTEAFFGQGTRLTVV.

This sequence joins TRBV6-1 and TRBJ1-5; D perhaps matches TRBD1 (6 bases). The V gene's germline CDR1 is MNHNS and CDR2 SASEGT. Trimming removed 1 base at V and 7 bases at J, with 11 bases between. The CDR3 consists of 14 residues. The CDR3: CASSEGQGRQPQHF. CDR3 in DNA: TGTGCCAGCAGTGAAGGGCAGGGGCGCCAGCCCCAGCATTTT.

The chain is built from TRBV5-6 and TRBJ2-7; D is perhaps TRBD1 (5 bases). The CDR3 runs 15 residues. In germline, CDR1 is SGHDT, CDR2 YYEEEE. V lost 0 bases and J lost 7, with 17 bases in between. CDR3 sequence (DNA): TGTGCCAGCAGCTTGGCCTGGGAAAGGGGTGGGGAGCAGTACTTC. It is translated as CASSLAWERGGEQYF.

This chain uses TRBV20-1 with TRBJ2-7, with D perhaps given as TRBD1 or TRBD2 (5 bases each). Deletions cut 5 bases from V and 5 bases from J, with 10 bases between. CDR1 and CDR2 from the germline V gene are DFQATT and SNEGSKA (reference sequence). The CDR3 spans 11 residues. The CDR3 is CSAAEGNEQYF. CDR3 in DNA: TGCAGTGCTGCTGAGGGGAACGAGCAGTACTTC.

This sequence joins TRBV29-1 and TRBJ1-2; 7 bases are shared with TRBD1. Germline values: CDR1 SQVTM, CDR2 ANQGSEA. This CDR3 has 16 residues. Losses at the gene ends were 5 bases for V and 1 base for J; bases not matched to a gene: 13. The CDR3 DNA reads TGCAGCGTTTTAAAGGGGGCCCAGCAGATTAACTATGGCTACACCTTC. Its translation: CSVLKGAQQINYGYTF.

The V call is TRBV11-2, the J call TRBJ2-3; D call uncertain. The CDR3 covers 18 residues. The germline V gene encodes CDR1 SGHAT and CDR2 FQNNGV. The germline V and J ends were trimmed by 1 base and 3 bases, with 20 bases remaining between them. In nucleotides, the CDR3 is TGTGCCAGCAGCTTAGGCCCAGGCGGCACGGAGTCTACAGATACGCAGTATTTT. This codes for CASSLGPGGTESTDTQYF.

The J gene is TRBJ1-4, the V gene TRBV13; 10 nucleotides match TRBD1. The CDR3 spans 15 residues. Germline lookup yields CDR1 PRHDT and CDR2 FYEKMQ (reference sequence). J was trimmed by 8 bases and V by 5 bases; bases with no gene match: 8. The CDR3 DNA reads TGTGCCAGCAGCACCGGGGACAGGGGCCGGGAAAAACTGTTTTTT. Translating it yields CASSTGDRGREKLFF.

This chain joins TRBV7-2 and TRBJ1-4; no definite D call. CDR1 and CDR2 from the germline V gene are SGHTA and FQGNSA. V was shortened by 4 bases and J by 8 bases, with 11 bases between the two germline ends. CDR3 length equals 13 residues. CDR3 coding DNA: TGTGCCAGCAGCTCGCCGGTCCGGGAAAAACTGTTTTTT. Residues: CASSSPVREKLFF.

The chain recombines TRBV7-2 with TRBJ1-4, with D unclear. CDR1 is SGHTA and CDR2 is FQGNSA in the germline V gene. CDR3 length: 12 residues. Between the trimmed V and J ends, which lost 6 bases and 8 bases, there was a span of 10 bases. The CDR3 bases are TGTGCCAGCAGACACGAGGAGGAAAAACTGTTTTTT. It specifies CASRHEEEKLFF.

The CDR3 spells CASSTGDRGRYEQYF. The CDR3 nucleotides are TGTGCCAGCAGCACTGGAGACAGGGGGCGGTACGAGCAGTACTTC. The V call is TRBV9, the J call TRBJ2-7; 10 nucleotides match TRBD1. This CDR3 spans 15 amino acids. The V gene end was trimmed by 4 bases and the J gene end by 4 bases; junction bases not matched to a gene: 8. From germline, CDR1 is SGDLS and CDR2 YYNGEE.

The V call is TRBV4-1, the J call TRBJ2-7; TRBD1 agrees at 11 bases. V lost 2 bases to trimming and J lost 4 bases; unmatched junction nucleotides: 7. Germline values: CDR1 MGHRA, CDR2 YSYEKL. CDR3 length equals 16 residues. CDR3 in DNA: TGCGCCAGCAGCCAATGGCCCGGGGACAGGGGGTACGAGCAGTACTTC. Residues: CASSQWPGDRGYEQYF.

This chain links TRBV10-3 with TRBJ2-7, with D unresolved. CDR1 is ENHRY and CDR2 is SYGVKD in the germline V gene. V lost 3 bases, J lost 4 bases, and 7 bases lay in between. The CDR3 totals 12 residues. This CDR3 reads CAISEERYEQYF. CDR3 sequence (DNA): TGTGCCATCAGTGAAGAACGGTACGAGCAGTACTTC.

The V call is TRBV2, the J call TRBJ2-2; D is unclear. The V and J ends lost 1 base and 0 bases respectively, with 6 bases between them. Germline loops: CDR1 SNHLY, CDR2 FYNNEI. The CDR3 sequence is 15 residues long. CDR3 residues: CASSEGNSNTGELFF. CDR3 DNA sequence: TGTGCCAGCAGTGAAGGAAATTCGAACACCGGGGAGCTGTTTTTT.